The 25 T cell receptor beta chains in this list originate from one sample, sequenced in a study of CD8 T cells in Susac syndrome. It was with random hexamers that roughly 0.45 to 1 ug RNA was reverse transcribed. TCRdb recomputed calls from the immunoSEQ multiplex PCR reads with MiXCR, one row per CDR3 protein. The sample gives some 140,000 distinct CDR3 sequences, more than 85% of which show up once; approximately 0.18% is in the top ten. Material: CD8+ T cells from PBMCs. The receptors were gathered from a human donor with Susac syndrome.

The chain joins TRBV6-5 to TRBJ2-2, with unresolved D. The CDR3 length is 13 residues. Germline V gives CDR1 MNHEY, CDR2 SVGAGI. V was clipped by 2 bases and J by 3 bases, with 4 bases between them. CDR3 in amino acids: CASSYGHTGELFF. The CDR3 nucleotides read TGTGCCAGCAGTTACGGCCACACCGGGGAGCTGTTTTTT.

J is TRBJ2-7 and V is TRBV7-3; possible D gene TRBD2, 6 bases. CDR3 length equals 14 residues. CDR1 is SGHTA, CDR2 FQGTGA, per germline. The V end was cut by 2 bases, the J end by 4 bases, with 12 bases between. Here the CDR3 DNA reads TGTGCCAGCAGCTTAGGCGGGATAGGGTACGAGCAGTACTTC. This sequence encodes CASSLGGIGYEQYF.

The CDR3 DNA reads as TGTGCCAGCAGTTACTCAAGCGGGAGGGTAGGAGATGAGCAGTTCTTC. It encodes CASSYSSGRVGDEQFF. The rearrangement uses TRBV6-5 and TRBJ2-1; 10 positions agree with TRBD2. CDR3 length equals 16 residues. V was clipped by 0 bases and J by 8 bases; unmatched bases: 7. Germline CDR1 MNHEY, CDR2 SVGAGI.

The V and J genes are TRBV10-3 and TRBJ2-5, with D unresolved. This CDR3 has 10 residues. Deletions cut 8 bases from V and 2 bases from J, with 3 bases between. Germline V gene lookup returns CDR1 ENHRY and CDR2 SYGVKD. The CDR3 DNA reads TGTGCCATCGGACAAGAGACCCAGTACTTC. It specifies CAIGQETQYF.

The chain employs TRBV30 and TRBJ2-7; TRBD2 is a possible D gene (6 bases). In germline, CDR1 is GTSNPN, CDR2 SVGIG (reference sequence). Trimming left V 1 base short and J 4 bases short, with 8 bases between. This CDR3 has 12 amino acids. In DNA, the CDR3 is TGTGCCTGGAGTGGGGACTCTTACGAGCAGTACTTC. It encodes CAWSGDSYEQYF.

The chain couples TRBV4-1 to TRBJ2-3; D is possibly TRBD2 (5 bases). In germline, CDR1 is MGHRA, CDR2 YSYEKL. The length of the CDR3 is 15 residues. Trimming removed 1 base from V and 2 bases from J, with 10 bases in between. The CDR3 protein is CASSQVLAVTDTQYF. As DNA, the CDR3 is TGCGCCAGCAGCCAAGTGCTAGCCGTCACAGATACGCAGTATTTT.

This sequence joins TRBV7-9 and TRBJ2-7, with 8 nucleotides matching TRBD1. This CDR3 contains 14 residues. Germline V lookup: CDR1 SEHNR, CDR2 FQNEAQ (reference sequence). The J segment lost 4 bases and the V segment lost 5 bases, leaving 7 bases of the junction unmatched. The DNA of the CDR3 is TGTGCCAGCAGCACAGTGACAGGGGAATACGAGCAGTACTTC. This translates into CASSTVTGEYEQYF. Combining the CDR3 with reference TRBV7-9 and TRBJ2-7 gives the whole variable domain DTGVSQNPRHKITKRGQNVTFRCDPISEHNRLYWYRQTLGQGPEFLTYFQNEAQLEKSRLLSDRFSAERPKGSFSTLEIQRTEQGDSAMYLCASSTVTGEYEQYFGPGTRLTVT.

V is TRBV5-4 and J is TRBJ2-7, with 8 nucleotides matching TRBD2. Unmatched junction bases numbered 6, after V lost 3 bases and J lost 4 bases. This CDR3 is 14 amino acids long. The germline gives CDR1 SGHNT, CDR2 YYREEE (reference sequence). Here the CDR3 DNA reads TGTGCCAGCAGCTGGAGCGGGAGCCCGTACGAGCAGTACTTC. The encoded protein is CASSWSGSPYEQYF.

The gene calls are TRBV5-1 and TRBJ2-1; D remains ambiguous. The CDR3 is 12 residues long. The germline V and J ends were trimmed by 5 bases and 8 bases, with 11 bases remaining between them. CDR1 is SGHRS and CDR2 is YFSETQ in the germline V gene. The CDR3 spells CASSVNWDEQFF. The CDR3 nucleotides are TGCGCCAGCAGTGTCAACTGGGATGAGCAGTTCTTC.

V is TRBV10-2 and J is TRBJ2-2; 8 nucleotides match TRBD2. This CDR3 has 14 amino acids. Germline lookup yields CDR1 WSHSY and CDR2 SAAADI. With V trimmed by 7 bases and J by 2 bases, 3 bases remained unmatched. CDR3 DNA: TGCGCCAGCATCGCGGGAGGAAACACCGGGGAGCTGTTTTTT. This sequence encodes CASIAGGNTGELFF.

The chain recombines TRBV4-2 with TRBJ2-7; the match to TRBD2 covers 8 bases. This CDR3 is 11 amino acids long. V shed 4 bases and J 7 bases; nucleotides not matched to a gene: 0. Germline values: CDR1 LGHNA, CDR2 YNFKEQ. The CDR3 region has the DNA TGTGCCAGCAGCCCGGGGGGGGAGCAGTACTTC. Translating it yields CASSPGGEQYF.

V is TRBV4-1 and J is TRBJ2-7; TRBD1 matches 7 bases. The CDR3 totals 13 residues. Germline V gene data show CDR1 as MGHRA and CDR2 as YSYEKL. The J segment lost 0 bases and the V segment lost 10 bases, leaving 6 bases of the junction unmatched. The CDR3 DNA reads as TGCGCCACCGGGACAGCCGTCTCCTACGAGCAGTACTTC. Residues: CATGTAVSYEQYF.

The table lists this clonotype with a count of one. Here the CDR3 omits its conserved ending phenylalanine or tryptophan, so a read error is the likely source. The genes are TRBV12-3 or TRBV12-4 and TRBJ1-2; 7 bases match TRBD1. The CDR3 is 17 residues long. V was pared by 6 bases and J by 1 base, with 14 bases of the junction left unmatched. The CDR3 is CASRRMIPGQINYGYTL. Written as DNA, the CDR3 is TGTGCCAGCAGACGCATGATACCGGGACAGATTAACTATGGCTACACCCTC.

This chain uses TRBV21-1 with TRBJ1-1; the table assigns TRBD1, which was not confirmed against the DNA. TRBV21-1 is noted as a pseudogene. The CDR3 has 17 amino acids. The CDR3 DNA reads TGTGCCAGCAGCAAAGAGGGAAAGGGAGTGGAAAACACTGAAGCTTTCTTT. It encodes CASSKEGKGVENTEAFF.

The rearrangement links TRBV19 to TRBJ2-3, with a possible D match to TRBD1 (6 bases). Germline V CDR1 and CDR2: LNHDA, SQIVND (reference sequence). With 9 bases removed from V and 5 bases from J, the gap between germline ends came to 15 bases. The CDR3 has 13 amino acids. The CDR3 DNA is TGTGCCAGCGGACAGCTATCGGAAGATACGCAGTATTTT. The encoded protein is CASGQLSEDTQYF.

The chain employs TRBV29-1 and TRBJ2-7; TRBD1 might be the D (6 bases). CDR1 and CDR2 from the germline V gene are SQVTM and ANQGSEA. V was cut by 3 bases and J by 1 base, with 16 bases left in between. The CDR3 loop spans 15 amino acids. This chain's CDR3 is CSVESNRDGSYEQYF. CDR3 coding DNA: TGCAGCGTTGAGTCGAACAGGGATGGGTCCTACGAGCAGTACTTC.

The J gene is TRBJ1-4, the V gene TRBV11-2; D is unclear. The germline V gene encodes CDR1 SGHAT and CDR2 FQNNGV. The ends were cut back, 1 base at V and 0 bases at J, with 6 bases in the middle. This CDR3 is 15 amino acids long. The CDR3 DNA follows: TGTGCCAGCAGCTTAGTAATGGCAACTAATGAAAAACTGTTTTTT. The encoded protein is CASSLVMATNEKLFF.

CDR3 DNA sequence: TGTGCCAGCTGGACCAGGGACATCTATGGCTACACCTTC. Amino acid sequence: CASWTRDIYGYTF. The chain joins TRBV12-3 or TRBV12-4 to TRBJ1-2; possible D gene TRBD1, 6 bases. V was trimmed by 8 bases and J by 4 bases, leaving 14 bases between them. The CDR3 consists of 13 residues.

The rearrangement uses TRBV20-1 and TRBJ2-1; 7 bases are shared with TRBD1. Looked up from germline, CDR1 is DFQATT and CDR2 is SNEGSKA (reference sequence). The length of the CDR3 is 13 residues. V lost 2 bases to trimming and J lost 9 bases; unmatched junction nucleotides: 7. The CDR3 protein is CSARPDRVAEQFF. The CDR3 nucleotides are TGCAGTGCTAGACCCGACAGGGTTGCTGAGCAGTTCTTC.

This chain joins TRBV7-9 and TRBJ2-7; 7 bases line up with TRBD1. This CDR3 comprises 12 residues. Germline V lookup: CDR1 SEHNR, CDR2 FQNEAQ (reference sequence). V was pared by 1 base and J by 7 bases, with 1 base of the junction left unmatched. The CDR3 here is CASSLGTGEQYF. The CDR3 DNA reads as TGTGCCAGCAGCTTAGGGACAGGAGAGCAGTACTTC.

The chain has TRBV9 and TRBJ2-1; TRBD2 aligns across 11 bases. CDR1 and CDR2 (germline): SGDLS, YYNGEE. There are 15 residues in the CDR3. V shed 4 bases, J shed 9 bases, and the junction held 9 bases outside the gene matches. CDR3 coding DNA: TGTGCCAGCAGCTCCCCGACTAGCGGGATGGGTGAGCAGTTCTTC. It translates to CASSSPTSGMGEQFF. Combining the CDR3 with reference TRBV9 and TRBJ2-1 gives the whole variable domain DSGVTQTPKHLITATGQRVTLRCSPRSGDLSVYWYQQSLDQGLQFLIQYYNGEERAKGNILERFSAQQFPDLHSELNLSSLELGDSALYFCASSSPTSGMGEQFFGPGTRLTVL.

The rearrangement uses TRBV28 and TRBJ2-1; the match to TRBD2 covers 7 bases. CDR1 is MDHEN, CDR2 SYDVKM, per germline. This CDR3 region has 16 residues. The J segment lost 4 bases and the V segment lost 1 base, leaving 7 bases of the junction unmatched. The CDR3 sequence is CASSLYETSRYNEQFF. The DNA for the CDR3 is TGTGCCAGCAGTTTATATGAGACTAGCCGATACAATGAGCAGTTCTTC.

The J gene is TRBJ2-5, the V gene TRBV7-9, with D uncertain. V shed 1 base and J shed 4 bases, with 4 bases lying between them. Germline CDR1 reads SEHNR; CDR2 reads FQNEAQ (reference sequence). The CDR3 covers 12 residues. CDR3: CASSLDSETQYF. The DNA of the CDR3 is TGTGCCAGCAGCTTAGATTCAGAGACCCAGTACTTC.

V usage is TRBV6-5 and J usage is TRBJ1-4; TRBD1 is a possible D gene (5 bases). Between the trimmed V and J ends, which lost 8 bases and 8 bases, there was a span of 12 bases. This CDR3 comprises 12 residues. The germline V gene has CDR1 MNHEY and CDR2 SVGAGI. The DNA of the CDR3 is TGTGCCAGCGGGGGGTCTAGGGAAAAACTGTTTTTT. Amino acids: CASGGSREKLFF.

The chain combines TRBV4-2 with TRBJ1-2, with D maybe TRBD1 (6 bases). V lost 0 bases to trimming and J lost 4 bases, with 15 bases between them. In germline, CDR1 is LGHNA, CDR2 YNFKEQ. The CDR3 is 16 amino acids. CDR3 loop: CASSQDRTATSYGYTF. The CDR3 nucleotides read TGTGCCAGCAGCCAAGATAGGACAGCGACATCCTATGGCTACACCTTC.